This T cell receptor beta chain was captured in a study of T cells in localized non-small cell lung cancer. Study-level findings and limits: The study detected a median approximately 55 of the top 100 tumor clones in adjacent lung.

Note on this clone: No antigen is known for it.

Some clones are missing from TCRdb's copy, which holds only in-frame ones; the method was immunoSEQ multiplex PCR. There are 7,700 or so clones in the sample; roughly nine tenths occur only once, and 4.6% lies in the top ten. The CDR3 is 15 residues long. Per the germline V gene, CDR1 is SGHRS and CDR2 is YFSETQ. With 4 bases removed from V and 2 bases from J, the gap between germline ends came to 15 bases. The sequenced sample was peripheral blood mononuclear cells, obtained before any cancer treatment. The receptor was derived from a male donor at least 60 years old with stage II lung adenocarcinoma. The rearrangement uses TRBV5-1 and TRBJ1-1; possible D gene TRBD1, 6 bases. The CDR3 DNA sequence: TGCGCCAGCAGCCCATCGAGGACAGCTAACACTGAAGCTTTCTTT. This encodes CASSPSRTANTEAFF.